Described below is a single T cell receptor beta chain sequence and its context. The antigen remains undetermined. From germline, CDR1 is LNHDA and CDR2 SQIVND (reference sequence). The CDR3 covers 14 residues. V was trimmed by 3 bases and J by 8 bases, leaving 16 bases between them. The investigators amplified TCR beta CDR3 regions from RNA transcripts. The HTBI set primed first-round TCR CDR3 RT-PCR. In TCRdb, the multiplex PCR reads were re-called with MiXCR into one record per CDR3 protein. The data contain about 300,000 distinct CDR3 sequences, more than 10% of them singletons. These data originate in a study of T cells in Graves' hyperthyroidism and ophthalmopathy. Whole-study findings and limits: Researchers found most expanded thyroid clonotypes above 0.001 in blood as well.

Extraction of PBMCs used about 9.2 ml of fresh peripheral blood. The rearrangement links TRBV19 to TRBJ1-2; D may be TRBD1 (5 bases). The specimen was blood. The receptor was isolated from a woman in her 30s with Graves' hyperthyroidism that later progressed to Graves' ophthalmopathy. The chain's CDR3 is CASSISGGGRGYTF. In DNA, the CDR3 is TGTGCCAGTAGTATTAGCGGCGGGGGTAGGGGCTACACCTTC.